These 22 T cell receptor beta chains came from one sample sequenced in a study of T cell responses to AZD1222 COVID-19 vaccine. Only in-frame clones appear in the TCRdb table, and some are missing; sequencing was by immunoSEQ multiplex PCR. The sample has some 170,000 clones, approximately 88% seen once. Sequenced material: peripheral blood, taken 28 days after the second AZD1222 dose. These receptors came from an adult who received the AZD1222 COVID-19 vaccine.

This sequence joins TRBV7-2 and TRBJ1-1; D uncertain. Trimming took 1 base from V and 2 from J, leaving 11 bases between them. The germline CDR1 and CDR2 sequences are SGHTA and FQGNSA. The CDR3 totals 15 residues. The CDR3 region has the DNA TGTGCCAGCAGCTTAGAGTTGGGCGTTAACACTGAAGCTTTCTTT. It encodes CASSLELGVNTEAFF. The full variable domain, in which reference TRBV7-2 and TRBJ1-1 provide the parts outside the CDR3, is GAGVSQSPSNKVTEKGKDVELRCDPISGHTALYWYRQSLGQGLEFLIYFQGNSAPDKSGLPSDRFSAERTGGSVSTLTIQRTQQEDSAVYLCASSLELGVNTEAFFGQGTRLTVV.

This clone came up a few times. CDR3 sequence (DNA): TGTGCCAGCAGTGAAGGGCTGCCGGGGGCTGGGAAGACCCAGTACTTC. Amino acids: CASSEGLPGAGKTQYF. This chain connects TRBV2 to TRBJ2-5, with D perhaps matching TRBD1 or TRBD2 (6 bases each). Trimming took off 1 base at V and 6 bases at J, with 18 bases between the two ends. The CDR3 covers 16 residues. CDR1 is SNHLY, CDR2 FYNNEI, per germline.

The V and J genes are TRBV9 and TRBJ1-3; D gene unclear. This CDR3 region has 14 residues. From germline, CDR1 is SGDLS and CDR2 YYNGEE. The V and J ends lost 6 bases and 0 bases respectively, with 10 bases between them. The CDR3 is CASNGDFSGNTIYF. The CDR3 DNA is TGTGCCAGCAATGGGGATTTCTCTGGAAACACCATATATTTT.

The gene calls are TRBV27 and TRBJ1-2; D is ambiguous. Trimming cost V 0 bases and J 5 bases, with 7 bases left between them. Germline assignment: CDR1 MNHEY and CDR2 SMNVEV (reference sequence). This CDR3 comprises 13 residues. CDR3 in amino acids: CASSLSASYGYTF. The CDR3 bases are TGTGCCAGCAGTTTATCCGCGAGTTATGGCTACACCTTC.

The chain has TRBV9 and TRBJ2-4; D remains ambiguous. The V gene lost 0 bases and the J gene lost 0 bases, with 10 bases spanning the gap. The CDR3 contains 16 residues. CDR1 and CDR2 (germline): SGDLS, YYNGEE. CDR3 loop: CASSVEGGLAKNIQYF. CDR3 nucleotide sequence: TGTGCCAGCAGCGTAGAGGGCGGTCTAGCCAAAAACATTCAGTACTTC.

The CDR3 DNA sequence: TGTGCCAGCAGTTTTAGCGGGGGGCCCACAGATACGCAGTATTTT. Protein: CASSFSGGPTDTQYF. The chain has TRBV6-5 and TRBJ2-3, with TRBD2 matching 10 bases. The CDR3 covers 15 residues. J was trimmed by 2 bases and V by 4 bases; bases with no gene match: 3. Germline V gene data show CDR1 as MNHEY and CDR2 as SVGAGI.

The J gene is TRBJ2-3, the V gene TRBV7-3; the D gene is possibly TRBD2 (5 bases). V lost 6 bases and J 0 bases, leaving 10 bases between the germline ends. Germline V lookup: CDR1 SGHTA, CDR2 FQGTGA. This CDR3 has 14 residues. The CDR3 here is CASRLGRSTDTQYF. The CDR3 DNA reads as TGTGCCAGCAGGTTAGGGAGAAGCACAGATACGCAGTATTTT.

This chain connects TRBV7-9 to TRBJ1-1; D possibly corresponds to TRBD1 (5 bases). The CDR3 has 11 amino acids. Trimming removed 8 bases from V and 1 base from J, with 5 bases in between. Germline V gives CDR1 SEHNR, CDR2 FQNEAQ (reference sequence). CDR3 sequence: CASQGNTEAFF. The CDR3 DNA is TGTGCCAGCCAGGGGAACACTGAAGCTTTCTTT.

The gene calls are TRBV30 and TRBJ1-1; perhaps TRBD1 as D (5 bases). Trimming took 0 bases from V and 11 from J, leaving 19 bases between them. Germline lookup yields CDR1 GTSNPN and CDR2 SVGIG (reference sequence). The CDR3 is 14 residues long. The CDR3: CAWSVSRSGGWAFF. Written as DNA, the CDR3 is TGTGCCTGGAGTGTGTCGAGGAGCGGGGGTTGGGCTTTCTTT.

This clone was observed a single time. This rearrangement joins TRBV23-1 to TRBJ2-7; a possible D gene is TRBD1 (5 bases). TRBV23-1 is an ORF, with its function uncertain. The V gene lost 2 bases and the J gene lost 4 bases, with 18 bases spanning the gap. This CDR3 has 16 residues. CDR3 DNA sequence: TGCGCCAGCAGTCAAAATTTAACAGGACAATCGTACGAGCAGTACTTC. This codes for CASSQNLTGQSYEQYF.

The chain couples TRBV7-9 to TRBJ1-2; D unclear. Germline loops: CDR1 SEHNR, CDR2 FQNEAQ (reference sequence). The CDR3 sequence is 15 residues long. V was shortened by 5 bases and J by 4 bases, with 17 bases between the two germline ends. CDR3 loop: CASSHNEPAGYGYTF. CDR3 sequence (DNA): TGTGCCAGCAGCCACAATGAACCCGCCGGCTATGGCTACACCTTC.

The chain links TRBV7-3 to TRBJ1-1; 9 bases fit TRBD1. This CDR3 is built from 15 residues. V trimming: 3 bases; J trimming: 4 bases; junction bases outside the gene matches: 6. From germline, CDR1 is SGHTA and CDR2 FQGTGA. Written as DNA, the CDR3 is TGTGCCAGCAGCTTCCTCGGGACAGGGAGCACTGAAGCTTTCTTT. Encoded protein: CASSFLGTGSTEAFF. Full variable domain (outside the CDR3, taken from reference TRBV7-3 and TRBJ1-1): GAGVSQTPSNKVTEKGKYVELRCDPISGHTALYWYRQSLGQGPEFLIYFQGTGAADDSGLPNDRFFAVRPEGSVSTLKIQRTERGDSAVYLCASSFLGTGSTEAFFGQGTRLTVV.

Points on this clone: The same CDR3 is also encoded by other DNA sequences in this sample. J is TRBJ2-5 and V is TRBV19; no firm D call. CDR3 length: 11 residues. Looked up from germline, CDR1 is LNHDA and CDR2 is SQIVND (reference sequence). Deletions cut 2 bases from V and 5 bases from J, with 3 bases between. Written as DNA, the CDR3 is TGTGCCAGTAGTATAATGGAGACCCAGTACTTC. Translated, it gives CASSIMETQYF.

This chain links TRBV30 with TRBJ2-1; D is unresolved. Germline CDR1 reads GTSNPN; CDR2 reads SVGIG (reference sequence). The ends were cut back, 0 bases at V and 0 bases at J, with 15 bases in the middle. The CDR3 contains 17 residues. The CDR3 DNA reads as TGTGCCTGGAGTGTATCGGGTATGTCGAGCTCCTACAATGAGCAGTTCTTC. Amino acid sequence: CAWSVSGMSSSYNEQFF.

This rearrangement joins TRBV19 to TRBJ1-5; D remains ambiguous. CDR1 is LNHDA and CDR2 is SQIVND in the germline V gene (reference sequence). This CDR3 comprises 12 residues. V was trimmed by 6 bases and J by 6 bases, leaving 9 bases between them. The CDR3 here is CASSLLGQPQHF. DNA of the CDR3: TGTGCCAGTAGCTTGCTGGGTCAGCCCCAGCATTTT.

The V and J genes are TRBV6-5 and TRBJ1-3; D is perhaps TRBD1 (6 bases). The germline V and J ends were trimmed by 6 bases and 0 bases, with 12 bases remaining between them. Germline CDR1 MNHEY, CDR2 SVGAGI. This CDR3 is 15 amino acids long. CDR3 in DNA: TGTGCCAGCAGCGGCGGGACAATCTCTGGAAACACCATATATTTT. This translates into CASSGGTISGNTIYF.

The chain combines TRBV30 with TRBJ1-4; TRBD1 might be the D (6 bases). The germline CDR1 and CDR2 sequences are GTSNPN and SVGIG (reference sequence). The V end was cut by 1 base, the J end by 4 bases, with 19 bases between. The CDR3 consists of 17 residues. CDR3 residues: CAWSGGGAPRGNEKLFF. DNA of the CDR3: TGTGCCTGGAGTGGAGGGGGGGCGCCCCGTGGTAATGAAAAACTGTTTTTT.

The V and J genes are TRBV3-1 (or the pseudogene TRBV3-2) and TRBJ2-2, with TRBD1 matching 9 bases. Germline values: CDR1 LGHDT, CDR2 YNNKEL (reference sequence). The CDR3 sequence is 14 residues long. With V trimmed by 4 bases and J by 6 bases, 3 bases remained unmatched. This CDR3 reads CASSRDRVAGELFF. Here the CDR3 DNA reads TGTGCCAGCAGCCGGGACAGGGTGGCCGGGGAGCTGTTTTTT.

The chain couples TRBV5-1 to TRBJ1-2; no firm D call. This CDR3 is built from 15 residues. Germline CDR1 and CDR2: SGHRS and YFSETQ. V was pared by 0 bases and J by 4 bases, with 13 bases between. The CDR3 is CASSLGANPPYGYTF. The CDR3 DNA is TGCGCCAGCAGCTTGGGGGCCAACCCCCCCTATGGCTACACCTTC.

The chain couples TRBV5-4 to TRBJ2-7, with TRBD1 matching 10 bases. CDR1 is SGHNT, CDR2 YYREEE, per germline (reference sequence). CDR3 length: 14 residues. V shed 4 bases and J 5 bases; nucleotides not matched to a gene: 6. Here the CDR3 DNA reads TGTGCCAGCAGCCCGACAGGGGGCTTCAACGAGCAGTACTTC. Amino acid sequence: CASSPTGGFNEQYF.

This clone was seen a single time. The genes are TRBV5-1 and TRBJ2-1, with D perhaps matching TRBD1 (5 bases). This CDR3 contains 16 residues. The ends were cut back, 0 bases at V and 6 bases at J, with 16 bases in the middle. Per the germline V gene, CDR1 is SGHRS and CDR2 is YFSETQ. For the CDR3, the DNA is TGCGCCAGCAGCTTGGCATCAGGGAACTACGGCAATGAGCAGTTCTTC. This sequence encodes CASSLASGNYGNEQFF.

This clone was seen once. The chain uses TRBV5-1 and TRBJ1-3; TRBD1 agrees at 7 bases. Germline CDR1 SGHRS, CDR2 YFSETQ. The CDR3 length is 15 residues. The junction had 4 bases not matched to a gene; V was cut back by 2 bases and J by 2 bases. The CDR3 DNA reads as TGCGCCAGCAGCTTAAACAGGGGAGCTGGAAACACCATATATTTT. Its protein product is CASSLNRGAGNTIYF.